The clone carrying this T cell receptor (beta chain) has a single count. Its antigen is not identified. This entry comes from a study of T cells after yellow fever vaccination. Study conclusions and caveats: In FACS-sorted repertoires, abundant clonotypes from the bulk population could appear as contaminants. The secondary T-cell response peaked on day 5, not day 15, but was weaker. Clonotypes appearing in both CD4 and CD8 compartments existed, and their share was small.

Trimming shortened V by 5 bases and J by 4 bases, and 5 bases separated the two germline ends. Germline-derived CDR1 and CDR2 are SGHTA and FQGNSA. CDR3 size: 12 residues. The 5'RACE template-switching step produced TCR cDNA and added a universal primer site and UMIs. TCRdb reprocessed the 5' RACE reads via MiXCR and lists one record per CDR3 protein. Of approximately 550,000 distinct CDR3 sequences listed, roughly 19% are singletons. The chain joins TRBV7-2 to TRBJ1-4; no reliable D call. The TCR comes from a man aged 25 to 40 who received the YFV17D yellow fever vaccine. This specimen was PBMCs, taken 15 days after the yellow fever booster vaccination. CDR3 nucleotides: TGTGCCAGCAGCCCCTATAATGAAAAACTGTTTTTT. It codes for CASSPYNEKLFF.